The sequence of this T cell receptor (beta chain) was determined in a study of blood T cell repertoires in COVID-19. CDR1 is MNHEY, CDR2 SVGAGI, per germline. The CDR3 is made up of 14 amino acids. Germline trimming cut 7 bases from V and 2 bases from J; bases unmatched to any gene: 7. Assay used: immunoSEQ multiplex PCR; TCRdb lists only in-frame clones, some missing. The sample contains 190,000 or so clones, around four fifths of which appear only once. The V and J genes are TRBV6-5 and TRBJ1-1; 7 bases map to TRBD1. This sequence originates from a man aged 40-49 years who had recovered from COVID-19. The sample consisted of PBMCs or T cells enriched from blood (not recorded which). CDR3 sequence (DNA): TGTGCCAGCATGAGGGAAGGGGGCAACACTGAAGCTTTCTTT. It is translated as CASMREGGNTEAFF.